The 21 T cell receptor beta chains below all came from one sample that was sequenced in a study of early T cells in non-severe SARS-CoV-2 infection. One entry per CDR3 protein, called by TCRdb with MiXCR from the 5' RACE reads. The repertoire has about 80,000 distinct CDR3 sequences, 12% of them found once; the top ten carry roughly a sixth. The sample in question was whole blood, obtained at baseline. The receptors originated from an adult who was a healthcare worker with PCR-confirmed SARS-CoV-2 infection or an uninfected control (not recorded which). The donor label of this sample is uncertain.

The chain joins TRBV7-6 to TRBJ2-7; 7 bases agree with TRBD2. The ends lost 4 bases at V and 4 bases at J; junction bases unmatched: 7. CDR1 and CDR2 (germline): SGHVS, FNYEAQ. The CDR3 loop spans 14 amino acids. The CDR3 region is CASSSPDGRYEQYF. The CDR3 coding sequence is TGTGCCAGCAGCTCCCCGGACGGGAGGTACGAGCAGTACTTC.

This clonotype was counted many times. The chain employs TRBV12-3 or TRBV12-4 and TRBJ2-2; no firm D call. V shed 3 bases and J shed 5 bases, with 19 bases lying between them. This CDR3 has 17 amino acids. This chain's CDR3 is CASSFRPTTDSTGELFF. The CDR3 nucleotides read TGTGCCAGCAGTTTCCGCCCGACGACGGATAGTACCGGGGAGCTGTTTTTT.

The table lists this clonotype with a few counts. The chain couples TRBV27 to TRBJ2-7; D is unresolved. Germline CDR1 reads MNHEY; CDR2 reads SMNVEV (reference sequence). The V end was cut by 0 bases, the J end by 6 bases, with 9 bases between. This CDR3 has 13 amino acids. The DNA for the CDR3 is TGTGCCAGCAGTTTATCCCCGCGTCGCGAGCAGTACTTC. Encoded protein: CASSLSPRREQYF.

The chain couples TRBV2 to TRBJ2-2, with D maybe TRBD2 (6 bases). V was shortened by 8 bases and J by 1 base, with 14 bases between the two germline ends. This CDR3 comprises 15 residues. The germline V gene encodes CDR1 SNHLY and CDR2 FYNNEI. The CDR3 sequence is CASPRRGLNTGELFF. In DNA form, the CDR3 reads TGTGCCAGCCCACGGCGGGGATTGAACACCGGGGAGCTGTTTTTT.

This clonotype was counted ten times or more. The chain has TRBV7-8 and TRBJ2-1; 8 bases map to TRBD2. V was pared by 7 bases and J by 9 bases, with 14 bases of the junction left unmatched. Germline V gives CDR1 SGHVS, CDR2 FQNEAQ. This CDR3 is built from 15 residues. The CDR3 sequence: CASTYGGALNFEQFF. DNA of the CDR3: TGTGCCAGCACCTACGGGGGGGCATTAAATTTTGAGCAGTTCTTC.

This clonotype was detected only a few times. The chain combines TRBV7-2 with TRBJ2-5, with D perhaps assigned TRBD1 or TRBD2 (6 bases each). Germline V gives CDR1 SGHTA, CDR2 FQGNSA. The CDR3 has 13 residues. Trimming left V 4 bases short and J 5 bases short, with 11 bases between. The CDR3 is CASSYRGVETQYF. The CDR3, as DNA: TGTGCCAGCAGCTATAGGGGGGTGGAGACCCAGTACTTC. Supplemented by reference TRBV7-2 and TRBJ2-5, the full variable domain reads GAGVSQSPSNKVTEKGKDVELRCDPISGHTALYWYRQSLGQGLEFLIYFQGNSAPDKSGLPSDRFSAERTGGSVSTLTIQRTQQEDSAVYLCASSYRGVETQYFGPGTRLLVL.

This clonotype was recorded many times. This rearrangement joins TRBV5-6 to TRBJ1-6, with a tentative D call TRBD1 (5 bases). CDR1 and CDR2 from the germline V gene are SGHDT and YYEEEE. Trimming removed 1 base from V and 9 bases from J, with 11 bases in between. The CDR3 sequence is 14 residues long. In nucleotides, the CDR3 is TGTGCCAGCAGCTTGTGGCAGGGAGGTTCACCCCTCCACTTT. Translated, it gives CASSLWQGGSPLHF.

This clonotype was seen a handful of times. The J gene is TRBJ2-5, the V gene TRBV5-1; D gene ambiguous. This CDR3 region has 16 residues. Per the germline V gene, CDR1 is SGHRS and CDR2 is YFSETQ. V lost 5 bases, J lost 2 bases, and 19 bases lay in between. This CDR3 is CASRPTAGLVQETQYF. The CDR3 DNA sequence: TGCGCCAGCAGACCCACGGCAGGATTGGTGCAAGAGACCCAGTACTTC.

This clonotype has more than one count but fewer than ten. The chain recombines TRBV5-1 with TRBJ1-4; 7 positions agree with TRBD1. The V gene's germline CDR1 is SGHRS and CDR2 YFSETQ. Trimming took 4 bases from V and 8 from J; bases not matched to a gene: 2. The CDR3 runs to 12 residues. CDR3 protein: CASSRDSEKLFF. CDR3 nucleotide sequence: TGCGCCAGCAGCCGGGACAGCGAAAAACTGTTTTTT. Supplemented by reference TRBV5-1 and TRBJ1-4, the full variable domain reads KAGVTQTPRYLIKTRGQQVTLSCSPISGHRSVSWYQQTPGQGLQFLFEYFSETQRNKGNFPGRFSGRQFSNSRSEMNVSTLELGDSALYLCASSRDSEKLFFGSGTQLSVL.

The J gene is TRBJ2-7, the V gene TRBV7-9, with TRBD1 matching 9 bases. CDR1 and CDR2 from the germline V gene are SEHNR and FQNEAQ (reference sequence). CDR3 length: 13 amino acids. Trimming took 5 bases from V and 5 from J; bases not matched to a gene: 4. The CDR3 region has the DNA TGTGCCAGCAGCCCGAGGGACAGGGACGAGCAGTACTTC. Protein: CASSPRDRDEQYF.

Many counts were recorded for this clonotype. The chain recombines TRBV13 with TRBJ2-7; the match to TRBD1 covers 10 bases. The CDR3 is 16 amino acids. Germline assignment: CDR1 PRHDT and CDR2 FYEKMQ (reference sequence). V shed 5 bases, J shed 6 bases, and the junction held 13 bases outside the gene matches. The CDR3 sequence: CASSLRRQGARSEQYF. The DNA of the CDR3 is TGTGCCAGCAGCCTCAGGAGACAGGGGGCGAGGTCCGAGCAGTACTTC.

The chain is built from TRBV5-1 and TRBJ2-7; no reliable D call. This CDR3 is built from 13 residues. Germline loops: CDR1 SGHRS, CDR2 YFSETQ. V gave up 1 base and J gave up 5 bases, with 10 bases separating them. The CDR3 here is CASSLLGSDEQYF. The CDR3 DNA is TGCGCCAGCAGCTTGCTGGGGTCCGACGAGCAGTACTTC.

This clonotype appeared a few times. J is TRBJ2-5 and V is TRBV11-2; D remains unclear. The CDR3 covers 13 residues. Trimming took 2 bases from V and 3 from J, leaving 7 bases between them. In germline, CDR1 is SGHAT, CDR2 FQNNGV. CDR3 loop: CASSLRTEETQYF. For the CDR3, the DNA is TGTGCCAGCAGCTTACGGACCGAAGAGACCCAGTACTTC.

The V gene is TRBV6-1, the J gene TRBJ1-1; D ambiguous. V shed 5 bases and J shed 3 bases, with 16 bases lying between them. Germline CDR1 and CDR2: MNHNS and SASEGT. CDR3 length: 15 amino acids. This CDR3 is CASSLSTPLDTEAFF. The CDR3 nucleotides read TGTGCCAGCAGTCTTTCAACCCCTCTGGACACTGAAGCTTTCTTT.

V gene TRBV12-3 or TRBV12-4 combines with J gene TRBJ2-5, with a weak D call TRBD2 (5 bases). This CDR3 has 12 residues. The germline V and J ends were trimmed by 3 bases and 3 bases, with 5 bases remaining between them. The CDR3 bases are TGTGCCAGCAGTTTCGGGGAAGAGACCCAGTACTTC. Translating it yields CASSFGEETQYF.

CDR3 sequence reads: CASRTQVSEQYF. CDR3 coding DNA: TGTGCCAGCAGGACCCAGGTGTCCGAGCAGTACTTC. V is TRBV11-1 and J is TRBJ2-7; no firm D call. With 6 bases removed from V and 6 bases from J, the gap between germline ends came to 12 bases. CDR3 length: 12 residues. From germline, CDR1 is SGHAT and CDR2 FQDESV (reference sequence).

V is TRBV5-1 and J is TRBJ2-1; the match to TRBD2 covers 8 bases. In germline, CDR1 is SGHRS, CDR2 YFSETQ. The V segment lost 6 bases and the J segment 8 bases; nucleotides outside the gene matches: 13. This CDR3 contains 15 residues. CDR3 coding DNA: TGCGCCAGCACCCCACCTGGGGCGGGGGGAGATGAGCAGTTCTTC. This sequence encodes CASTPPGAGGDEQFF.

Only a few counts were recorded for this clonotype. The J gene is TRBJ2-3, the V gene TRBV29-1, with D unclear. Germline assignment: CDR1 SQVTM and CDR2 ANQGSEA. The CDR3 length is 16 residues. Trimming pared 7 bases from V and 0 bases from J, leaving 20 bases between. CDR3 sequence reads: CSANRLDTLSTDTQYF. The CDR3 DNA reads TGCAGCGCTAATCGGCTAGACACTCTGAGCACAGATACGCAGTATTTT.

The table lists this clonotype with many counts. The chain links TRBV5-1 to TRBJ1-2; D is unresolved. The germline V gene has CDR1 SGHRS and CDR2 YFSETQ. CDR3 length: 12 amino acids. V lost 0 bases, J lost 7 bases, and 7 bases lay in between. CDR3 DNA: TGCGCCAGCAGCTTGGCCCCTCCTGGCTACACCTTC. Protein product: CASSLAPPGYTF.

The chain is built from TRBV14 and TRBJ2-1; TRBD2 agrees at 12 bases. CDR1 SGHDN and CDR2 FVKESK come from the germline V gene. This CDR3 region has 16 residues. Trimming took 4 bases from V and 9 from J; bases not matched to a gene: 10. The CDR3 DNA follows: TGTGCCAGCAGCCCTAAAACGGCTAGCGGGAGGGGTGAGCAGTTCTTC. It specifies CASSPKTASGRGEQFF.

This chain connects TRBV24-1 to TRBJ2-3, with TRBD2 matching over 11 bases. The CDR3 totals 17 residues. The germline V gene has CDR1 KGHDR and CDR2 SFDVKD. Trimming took 4 bases from V and 3 from J; bases not matched to a gene: 8. CDR3 loop: CATSDHTTSGGTDTQYF. CDR3 nucleotide sequence: TGTGCCACCAGTGACCATACCACTAGCGGGGGAACAGATACGCAGTATTTT.